This T cell receptor beta chain came from a study of cytomegalovirus exposure and HLA in healthy donors. About the study: Researchers found that roughly 81% of almost 400 genotyped donors fell within the Caucasian-associated ancestry cluster.

This cohort consisted of healthy bone marrow donors. With 60 Vbeta and 13 Jbeta primers, the PCR was carried out. TCRdb keeps only in-frame clones here, not all; method: immunoSEQ multiplex PCR. The data show roughly 110,000 clones, around 80% seen once. Trimming took off 10 bases at V and 7 bases at J, with 5 bases between the two ends. Germline assignment: CDR1 MNHNS and CDR2 SASEGT. This CDR3 contains 9 residues. Sequencing was performed on PBMCs. The J gene is TRBJ2-1, the V gene TRBV6-1, with D uncertain. The TCR originated in a woman in her late teens or twenties in good health and CMV-seropositive. The CDR3 loop is CATQNEQFF. CDR3 in DNA: TGTGCCACCCAGAATGAGCAGTTCTTC.